These 14 T cell receptor beta chains were sequenced from one sample in a study of blood T cell repertoires in COVID-19 (dated by TCRdb to between 2020 and 2021). Library method: the immunoSEQ multiplex PCR assay. TCRdb re-hosts the immuneACCESS table, in-frame sequences only. Its copies lack some clones; in the studies checked, an unresolved V gene accounts for under half of them, and the cause for the rest is not known. For this sample there are over 50,000 clones; about 81% appear just once. Around a sixth of the sample lies in the top ten. What was sequenced was peripheral blood. Receptors were obtained from a man aged 80 or over with acute or convalescent COVID-19.

The J gene is TRBJ2-5, the V gene TRBV24-1; perhaps TRBD1 as D (6 bases). The CDR3 extends over 14 amino acids. Germline CDR1 reads KGHDR; CDR2 reads SFDVKD. V gave up 4 bases and J gave up 2 bases, with 10 bases separating them. CDR3 region: CATSESGAQETQYF. The CDR3 DNA is TGTGCCACCAGTGAATCAGGGGCTCAAGAGACCCAGTACTTC.

The rearrangement links TRBV4-3 to TRBJ1-1; maybe TRBD1 (6 bases). V dropped 4 bases and J dropped 4 bases, with 13 bases sitting between them. CDR1 is LGHNA and CDR2 is YSLEER in the germline V gene. This CDR3 has 14 residues. The CDR3 DNA follows: TGCGCCAGCAGCCTCCAGGGGCGGGTCACTGAAGCTTTCTTT. Translated: CASSLQGRVTEAFF.

The chain joins TRBV10-3 to TRBJ2-2; D not resolved. CDR1 is ENHRY and CDR2 is SYGVKD in the germline V gene. The ends were cut back, 6 bases at V and 1 base at J, with 12 bases in the middle. There are 15 residues in the CDR3. Here the CDR3 DNA reads TGTGCCATCAGGGCAGGATACATGAACACCGGGGAGCTGTTTTTT. Its translation: CAIRAGYMNTGELFF.

On this clone itself: The junction shows a germline mismatch at one end, possibly a read error. The chain couples TRBV29-1 to TRBJ2-2; TRBD2 aligns across 7 bases. The CDR3 sequence is 15 residues long. The germline CDR1 and CDR2 sequences are SQVTM and ANQGSEA. The CDR3 nucleotides are TGCAGCGTAGAAGAGAGCGGGAACCTCGTCGGGGAGCTGTTTTTT. This translates into CSVEESGNLVGELFF.

This chain connects TRBV16 to TRBJ1-2; a possible D gene is TRBD1 (5 bases). CDR1 KGHSY and CDR2 FQNENV come from the germline V gene. Between the trimmed V and J ends, which lost 5 bases and 5 bases, there was a span of 12 bases. The length of the CDR3 is 13 residues. CDR3 sequence reads: CASSRGGLYGYTF. The CDR3 DNA sequence: TGTGCCAGCAGCAGGGGAGGTCTTTATGGCTACACCTTC.

The chain links TRBV28 to TRBJ1-5, with D maybe TRBD1 (5 bases). The CDR3 extends over 16 amino acids. The ends were cut back, 4 bases at V and 2 bases at J, with 15 bases in the middle. Germline loops: CDR1 MDHEN, CDR2 SYDVKM. As DNA, the CDR3 is TGTGCCAGCAGTTCTGGGGGGGGTGACGGCAATCAGCCCCAGCATTTT. It yields the protein CASSSGGGDGNQPQHF.

The chain couples TRBV4-3 to TRBJ2-7, with TRBD2 matching 8 bases. CDR1 LGHNA and CDR2 YSLEER come from the germline V gene. The CDR3 has 17 amino acids. The J segment lost 3 bases and the V segment lost 3 bases, leaving 13 bases of the junction unmatched. CDR3 DNA: TGCGCCAGCAGCCAGAACTGGAATAGCGGGGAGGTCTACGAGCAGTACTTC. It codes for CASSQNWNSGEVYEQYF.

This clone was counted only a few times. This chain's CDR3 is CASSMVSYQPQHF. The CDR3 DNA sequence: TGTGCCAGTAGTATGGTCAGTTATCAGCCCCAGCATTTT. The rearrangement uses TRBV19 and TRBJ1-5; D gene ambiguous. From germline, CDR1 is LNHDA and CDR2 SQIVND (reference sequence). V was pared by 3 bases and J by 5 bases, with 8 bases between. The CDR3 totals 13 residues.

The chain employs TRBV5-1 and TRBJ2-5, with D possibly matching TRBD2 (5 bases). Trimming took off 4 bases at V and 3 bases at J, with 13 bases between the two ends. CDR3 length equals 14 residues. Germline CDR1 is SGHRS and CDR2 is YFSETQ. The CDR3 coding sequence is TGCGCCAGCAGCCCTTTGACGCGGGAAGAGACCCAGTACTTC. It codes for CASSPLTREETQYF.

The chain carries TRBV11-2 and TRBJ1-2, with 8 bases lining up with TRBD1. The CDR3 consists of 13 residues. Per germline, CDR1 SGHAT and CDR2 FQNNGV. V lost 7 bases and J lost 4; bases outside the gene matches: 5. This chain's CDR3 is CASNRDRSYGYTF. The CDR3 nucleotides are TGTGCCAGCAACCGGGACAGGTCCTATGGCTACACCTTC.

The chain uses TRBV18 and TRBJ2-2; 8 bases agree with TRBD1. V shed 1 base and J 10 bases; nucleotides not matched to a gene: 11. Germline CDR1 is KGHSH and CDR2 is LQKENI. CDR3 length: 16 residues. CDR3 coding DNA: TGTGCCAGCTCACCACGGGCAGGGGGCATTGTTGCGGAGCTGTTTTTT. This encodes CASSPRAGGIVAELFF.

V and J are TRBV18 and TRBJ2-7; the D gene is possibly TRBD1 (6 bases). This CDR3 is built from 12 residues. Trimming removed 6 bases at V and 3 bases at J, with 9 bases between. From germline, CDR1 is KGHSH and CDR2 LQKENI. CDR3 nucleotide sequence: TGTGCCAGCTCCCAGGGGAGCTACGAGCAGTACTTC. It yields the protein CASSQGSYEQYF.

The chain is built from TRBV25-1 and TRBJ1-6, with 9 bases fitting TRBD1. The ends lost 1 base at V and 7 bases at J; junction bases unmatched: 2. Germline loops: CDR1 MGHDK, CDR2 SYGVNS. This CDR3 spans 15 amino acids. As DNA, the CDR3 is TGTGCCAGCAGTGAATTCGGGACAGGGAATTCACCCCTCCACTTT. It translates to CASSEFGTGNSPLHF. The full variable domain, with the rest looked up from reference TRBV25-1 and TRBJ1-6, is EADIYQTPRYLVIGTGKKITLECSQTMGHDKMYWYQQDPGMELHLIHYSYGVNSTEKGDLSSESTVSRIRTEHFPLTLESARPSHTSQYLCASSEFGTGNSPLHFGNGTRLTVT.

The chain uses TRBV7-9 and TRBJ2-7; D is unresolved. Germline V lookup: CDR1 SEHNR, CDR2 FQNEAQ (reference sequence). The V end lost 2 bases, the J end lost 2 bases, and 4 bases lay between the germline ends. CDR3 length: 12 residues. The DNA for the CDR3 is TGTGCCAGCAGCTTACTTGCCTACGAGCAGTACTTC. Its protein is CASSLLAYEQYF.